Reported below is one T cell receptor (beta chain). Its antigen is as yet unknown. This sample was included in a study of T cell responses to AZD1222 COVID-19 vaccine. Whole-study findings and limits: Reports indicate that nearly half of spike-specific TCRs are directed at unmutated variant regions. After two AZD1222 doses, spike-specific TCR breadth and depth rose versus day 0. Clonal diversity was possibly underestimated, and the donors were mostly white British, with more females.

Germline CDR1 reads MNHNY; CDR2 reads SVGAGI (reference sequence). The CDR3 contains 11 residues. V shed 2 bases and J shed 5 bases, with 1 base lying between them. Profiling relied on immunoSEQ multiplex PCR, and the TCRdb table lists in-frame clones only, not all of them. The sample lists some 62,000 clones, around 75% occurring once. This specimen consisted of peripheral blood, obtained on day 0 of AZD1222 vaccination. The clonotype was recovered from an adult in good health. The chain employs TRBV6-6 and TRBJ2-1; D unresolved. The CDR3 loop reads CASSYHNEQFF. The CDR3 region has the DNA TGTGCCAGCAGTTACCACAATGAGCAGTTCTTC.